Below, 15 T cell receptor beta chains from the same sample are listed, as sequenced in a study of early T cells in non-severe SARS-CoV-2 infection (dated by TCRdb to the early 2020s). Receptors were amplified or captured by 5' RACE. Sequencing instrument: NextSeq 500. In-frame beta chains were kept once TCRdb had trimmed the public reads at Q25 with fastp and called clones with MiXCR. Entries are consolidated by CDR3 protein sequence, retaining the most common genes and DNA. The sample yields fewer than 60,000 distinct CDR3 sequences; about a tenth were counted once. The biggest ten clones account for more than 13% of the sample. Sequencing used whole blood. The receptor source for this set is an adult who was a healthcare worker with PCR-confirmed SARS-CoV-2 infection or an uninfected control (not recorded which).

This clonotype was recorded many times. The V and J genes are TRBV29-1 and TRBJ2-1; D gene ambiguous. Germline values: CDR1 SQVTM, CDR2 ANQGSEA. Trimming stripped 1 base from V and 8 bases from J, with 12 bases between. The CDR3 totals 13 residues. CDR3 in amino acids: CSVEVSGRDEQFF. The CDR3 nucleotides are TGCAGCGTTGAAGTGTCCGGTCGGGATGAGCAGTTCTTC.

This clonotype was observed at least ten times. The CDR3 ends on some other residue instead of the conserved phenylalanine or tryptophan, so this is likely a read error. The V call is TRBV2, the J call TRBJ2-7; D is ambiguous. Trimming left V 6 bases short and J 2 bases short, with 14 bases between. The CDR3 consists of 14 residues. The germline CDR1 and CDR2 sequences are SNHLY and FYNNEI. This CDR3 is CASSETVATYEQYL. Here the CDR3 DNA reads TGTGCCAGCAGCGAAACAGTAGCTACCTACGAGCAGTACCTC.

In this sample, this clonotype turned up many times. The rearrangement joins TRBV4-2 to TRBJ2-7, with 7 bases fitting TRBD1. The germline gives CDR1 LGHNA, CDR2 YNFKEQ. This CDR3 spans 17 amino acids. The trim removed 3 bases at V and 1 base at J, leaving 12 bases unmatched. DNA for the CDR3: TGTGCCAGCAGCCACGGCCCCCAAACAGGGGAATCCTACGAGCAGTACTTC. Residues: CASSHGPQTGESYEQYF.

The chain employs TRBV20-1 and TRBJ2-1; 7 bases are a match to TRBD2. This CDR3 comprises 16 residues. Losses at the gene ends were 0 bases for V and 4 bases for J; bases not matched to a gene: 9. Germline-derived CDR1 and CDR2 are DFQATT and SNEGSKA (reference sequence). In nucleotides, the CDR3 is TGCAGTGCTAGAGATCCTTGGGGGAGGGAATACAATGAGCAGTTCTTC. It specifies CSARDPWGREYNEQFF.

The V call is TRBV28, the J call TRBJ1-1, with 8 nucleotides matching TRBD1. This CDR3 spans 15 amino acids. Trimming at V came to 7 bases and at J to 4 bases, leaving 11 bases not matched to a gene. Germline V gives CDR1 MDHEN, CDR2 SYDVKM. The CDR3 spells CASNIGTGGFTEAFF. CDR3 nucleotides: TGTGCCAGCAATATTGGGACAGGAGGGTTCACTGAAGCTTTCTTT.

The genes are TRBV6-5 and TRBJ1-1; TRBD1 agrees at 10 bases. V gave up 0 bases and J gave up 11 bases; unmatched junction bases: 3. Per germline, CDR1 MNHEY and CDR2 SVGAGI. The CDR3 has 13 amino acids. Here the CDR3 reads CASSYSGTGAAFF. DNA of the CDR3: TGTGCCAGCAGTTACTCTGGGACAGGGGCTGCTTTCTTT.

The chain uses TRBV4-3 and TRBJ1-1; D perhaps matches TRBD1 (6 bases). There are 15 residues in the CDR3. The germline V gene encodes CDR1 LGHNA and CDR2 YSLEER. The ends were cut back, 1 base at V and 5 bases at J, with 14 bases in the middle. CDR3 sequence reads: CASSQVAGARTEAFF. In DNA, the CDR3 is TGCGCCAGCAGCCAAGTTGCAGGGGCGCGGACTGAAGCTTTCTTT.

At least ten counts were recorded for this clonotype. The chain has TRBV27 and TRBJ2-3; tentatively, D is TRBD2 (6 bases). CDR1 is MNHEY and CDR2 is SMNVEV in the germline V gene (reference sequence). The V end lost 3 bases, the J end lost 0 bases, and 10 bases lay between the germline ends. The CDR3 sequence is 15 residues long. The CDR3 loop is CASSFWGESTDTQYF. In DNA form, the CDR3 reads TGTGCCAGCAGTTTTTGGGGGGAGAGCACAGATACGCAGTATTTT.

The genes are TRBV29-1 and TRBJ2-7; TRBD2 matches 10 bases. CDR3 size: 11 residues. Trimming cost V 7 bases and J 3 bases; bases outside gene matches: 0. Germline V CDR1 and CDR2: SQVTM, ANQGSEA. CDR3 sequence: CSASGSYEQYF. In DNA, the CDR3 is TGCAGCGCTAGCGGGAGCTACGAGCAGTACTTC.

The sample holds many counts of this clonotype. The V and J genes are TRBV5-1 and TRBJ1-1; D remains ambiguous. The CDR3 extends over 15 amino acids. The germline gives CDR1 SGHRS, CDR2 YFSETQ. Trimming removed 0 bases at V and 0 bases at J, with 9 bases between. The CDR3 DNA reads TGCGCCAGCAGCTTGGATGGCAGTATGAACACTGAAGCTTTCTTT. It specifies CASSLDGSMNTEAFF.

The chain carries TRBV7-2 and TRBJ1-1; no firm D call. CDR1 is SGHTA and CDR2 is FQGNSA in the germline V gene. Trimming left V 8 bases short and J 1 base short, with 20 bases between. The CDR3 sequence is 16 residues long. The CDR3 DNA reads TGTGCCAGCGGCGAACTGTGGAAGGCGACGAACACTGAAGCTTTCTTT. Amino acids: CASGELWKATNTEAFF.

This clonotype was observed many times. The gene calls are TRBV29-1 and TRBJ2-5; TRBD2 matches at 14 bases. J was trimmed by 5 bases and V by 6 bases; bases with no gene match: 5. The CDR3 has 14 residues. The germline CDR1 and CDR2 sequences are SQVTM and ANQGSEA. This CDR3 reads CSVRLAGGPETQYF. CDR3 nucleotides: TGCAGCGTGCGACTAGCGGGAGGGCCGGAGACCCAGTACTTC.

This clonotype was counted ten times or more. The rearrangement links TRBV7-9 to TRBJ2-5; the D call may be TRBD1 or TRBD2 (5 bases each). V shed 3 bases and J shed 3 bases, with 11 bases lying between them. The CDR3 has 14 residues. The germline V gene has CDR1 SEHNR and CDR2 FQNEAQ (reference sequence). This chain's CDR3 is CASSLGVLKETQYF. CDR3 nucleotides: TGTGCCAGCAGCTTGGGGGTACTAAAAGAGACCCAGTACTTC.

This clonotype was recorded at least ten times. V usage is TRBV10-3 and J usage is TRBJ2-2; TRBD1 might be the D (6 bases). The CDR3 covers 14 residues. V gave up 3 bases and J gave up 5 bases, with 10 bases separating them. Germline V gene data show CDR1 as ENHRY and CDR2 as SYGVKD. The CDR3 sequence: CAISEGTSTGELFF. The CDR3 nucleotides are TGTGCCATCAGTGAAGGGACATCGACCGGGGAGCTGTTTTTT.

This clonotype was counted a few times. Here the CDR3 reads CASTRFPSETQYF. In DNA, the CDR3 is TGTGCCAGCACCCGGTTCCCCTCCGAGACCCAGTACTTC. V usage is TRBV7-2 and J usage is TRBJ2-5; D gene ambiguous. V was clipped by 7 bases and J by 5 bases, with 14 bases between them. The CDR3 extends over 13 amino acids. Germline CDR1 reads SGHTA; CDR2 reads FQGNSA.